A selection of T cell receptor beta chains follows, all from one sample in a study of blood T cell repertoires in COVID-19. TCRdb's copy holds only in-frame clones and misses some; the assay was immunoSEQ multiplex PCR. The sample yields tens of thousands of clones, about four fifths seen once. What was sequenced was peripheral blood. The receptors were gathered from a woman aged 70 to 79 with acute or convalescent COVID-19. The CDR3 runs from the conserved cysteine through the conserved F or W.

CDR3 protein: CATSIVGGEQYF; V gene: TRBV10-2
CDR3 protein: CASSLIRTTKNIQYF; V gene: TRBV7-9
CDR3 protein: CASSQGELYQETQYF; V gene: TRBV11-3
CDR3 protein: CATSDAGETDYGYTF; V gene: TRBV24-1
CDR3 protein: CATSRGGQPQHF; V gene: TRBV15
CDR3 protein: CASSNKGQGEFLSDEKLFF; V gene: TRBV5-6
CDR3 protein: CASRPWGGKTYEQYF; V gene: TRBV28
CDR3 protein: CASSFLVSGAFGETQYF; V gene: TRBV13
CDR3 protein: CASSFPGLSSYEQYF; V gene: TRBV11-3
CDR3 protein: CASSSHGGVKPYEQYF; V gene: TRBV28
CDR3 protein: CASSLELAGGRNEQFF; V gene: TRBV11-3
CDR3 protein: CASSETGTGGYTF; V gene: TRBV6-4
CDR3 protein: CASSVGQGAWQPQHF; V gene: TRBV19
CDR3 protein: CASSQPIRYGYTF; V gene: TRBV11-2
CDR3 protein: CASSYRVSGANVLTF; V gene: TRBV25-1
CDR3 protein: CASSHRGDRVQETQYF; V gene: TRBV14
CDR3 protein: CASRPSGLAKTYEQYF; V gene: TRBV28
CDR3 protein: CASSLGQGANEQFF; V gene: TRBV5-8
CDR3 protein: CASTDGSRVNTGELFF; V gene: TRBV19
CDR3 protein: CASTLAGGPSEQFF; V gene: TRBV27
CDR3 protein: CASSLEQGVFYQPQHF; V gene: TRBV7-8
CDR3 protein: CAISESGGANTEAFF; V gene: TRBV10-3
CDR3 protein: CASRSDSLNQPQHF; V gene: TRBV5-5
CDR3 protein: CASSGKGLAGGDEQFF; V gene: TRBV19
CDR3 protein: CASSLWGTGNSPLHF; V gene: TRBV27
CDR3 protein: CASSLGTNNQPQHF; V gene: TRBV7-9
CDR3 protein: CARGGTDLSNQPQHF; V gene: TRBV2
CDR3 protein: CSVEDQLRGLHGYTF; V gene: TRBV29-1
CDR3 protein: CASSYMRYEQYF; V gene: TRBV6-6
CDR3 protein: CASAFGLAGSGANVLTF; V gene: TRBV12-5
CDR3 protein: CASRRSGTNTGELFF; V gene: TRBV6-4
CDR3 protein: CASSIAAGISSDTIYF; V gene: TRBV19
CDR3 protein: CASSPRGYGYTF; V gene: TRBV7-8
CDR3 protein: CASSFQIDRGPQPQHF; V gene: TRBV5-5
CDR3 protein: CASSPGTGGNIQYF; V gene: TRBV28
CDR3 protein: CASSLGGVGYTF; V gene: TRBV7-9
CDR3 protein: CASSLDINEQFF; V gene: TRBV5-1
CDR3 protein: CASSFEGWTEAFF; V gene: TRBV28
CDR3 protein: CASSDDTNTGELFF; V gene: TRBV6-4
CDR3 protein: CASSIRLPAYEQYF; V gene: TRBV27
CDR3 protein: CASRKSGSLNQPQHF; V gene: TRBV28
CDR3 protein: CASSWDRDIYEQYF; V gene: TRBV7-9
CDR3 protein: CASSLSPGLLYEQYF; V gene: TRBV5-6
CDR3 protein: CASQLYREIEAFF; V gene: TRBV5-5
CDR3 protein: CSVKYNGPEAFF; V gene: TRBV29-1
CDR3 protein: CASGLWTASNQPQHF; V gene: TRBV12-5
CDR3 protein: CASSPGPGNVETQYF; V gene: TRBV3-1/TRBV3-2
CDR3 protein: CASSLLGEVPHEQFF; V gene: TRBV11-3